A single sample is the source of the 17 T cell receptor beta chains below, sequenced in a study of cytomegalovirus exposure and HLA in healthy donors. The PCR contained 60 Vbeta and 13 Jbeta primers. Data came from immunoSEQ multiplex PCR; TCRdb stores just in-frame clones and leaves some out. The sample records 100,000 to 150,000 clones, approximately 67% being singletons. The sample comprised PBMCs. These receptors came from a man younger than 35 in good health and CMV-seronegative.

This clone appeared a few times. The rearrangement links TRBV9 to TRBJ2-1; 10 bases line up with TRBD2. This CDR3 region has 15 residues. The V segment lost 2 bases and the J segment 8 bases; nucleotides outside the gene matches: 7. Germline CDR1 and CDR2: SGDLS and YYNGEE. Written as DNA, the CDR3 is TGTGCCAGCAGCGTTAGCGGGGGGCCCAGGGATGAGCAGTTCTTC. It encodes CASSVSGGPRDEQFF.

A few counts support this clone. The V call is TRBV7-2, the J call TRBJ2-1; 8 nucleotides match TRBD1. The germline gives CDR1 SGHTA, CDR2 FQGNSA. The CDR3 sequence is 16 residues long. V was pared by 7 bases and J by 0 bases, with 8 bases of the junction left unmatched. The CDR3 sequence is CASNQGDRSSYNEQFF. In DNA, the CDR3 is TGTGCCAGCAACCAGGGGGACAGGAGCTCCTACAATGAGCAGTTCTTC.

This sequence joins TRBV27 and TRBJ2-4, with 7 bases that match TRBD2. The CDR3 loop spans 15 amino acids. The germline V gene has CDR1 MNHEY and CDR2 SMNVEV (reference sequence). J gave up 1 base and V 5 bases, and 5 bases lay outside the gene matches. This chain's CDR3 is CASSPGREAKNIQYF. The DNA of the CDR3 is TGTGCCAGCAGTCCCGGGCGGGAGGCCAAAAACATTCAGTACTTC.

The genes are TRBV2 and TRBJ2-7; D perhaps matches TRBD1 (6 bases). Trimming stripped 8 bases from V and 4 bases from J, with 15 bases between. The CDR3 spans 13 residues. The V gene's germline CDR1 is SNHLY and CDR2 FYNNEI. The CDR3 DNA is TGTGCCAGCGTGACAGGTGGAGGTTACGAGCAGTACTTC. This gives the protein CASVTGGGYEQYF.

The CDR3 region has the DNA TGTGCCAGCAGCTTAGATTCTCAGCGCCTCACAGATACGCAGTATTTT. This translates into CASSLDSQRLTDTQYF. The chain joins TRBV11-2 to TRBJ2-3; D is unresolved. The germline V and J ends were trimmed by 0 bases and 2 bases, with 12 bases remaining between them. Germline-derived CDR1 and CDR2 are SGHAT and FQNNGV. The CDR3 is 16 residues long.

This sequence joins TRBV4-2 and TRBJ1-5; D is possibly TRBD1 (5 bases). Germline V lookup: CDR1 LGHNA, CDR2 YNFKEQ. CDR3 size: 14 residues. Between the trimmed V and J ends, which lost 1 base and 6 bases, there was a span of 10 bases. CDR3 protein: CASSQAGESQPQHF. The CDR3 DNA reads as TGTGCCAGCAGCCAAGCGGGGGAATCTCAGCCCCAGCATTTT.

This clone was counted a few times. This chain links TRBV6-5 with TRBJ1-2; D may be TRBD1 (6 bases). The V end was cut by 5 bases, the J end by 8 bases, with 15 bases between. Looked up from germline, CDR1 is MNHEY and CDR2 is SVGAGI. There are 13 residues in the CDR3. The CDR3: CASSLQGFEGYTF. The CDR3 coding sequence is TGTGCCAGCAGTCTTCAGGGGTTTGAAGGCTACACCTTC.

The chain is built from TRBV6-6 and TRBJ1-4; D gene ambiguous. From germline, CDR1 is MNHNY and CDR2 SVGAGI (reference sequence). Trimming shortened V by 2 bases and J by 0 bases, and 10 bases separated the two germline ends. CDR3 length: 16 amino acids. The chain's CDR3 is CASSYPRPSTNEKLFF. The CDR3 DNA follows: TGTGCCAGCAGTTACCCCAGGCCCTCAACTAATGAAAAACTGTTTTTT.

The chain combines TRBV15 with TRBJ2-7; TRBD1 matches at 9 bases. The CDR3 has 12 amino acids. Trimming at V came to 3 bases and at J to 6 bases, leaving 0 bases not matched to a gene. CDR1 is LNHNV and CDR2 is YYDKDF in the germline V gene (reference sequence). The CDR3 region has the DNA TGTGCCACCAGCAGGGACAGGGGCGAGCAGTACTTC. Protein: CATSRDRGEQYF.

The V and J genes are TRBV27 and TRBJ2-7; D remains unclear. Germline values: CDR1 MNHEY, CDR2 SMNVEV (reference sequence). The V end was cut by 7 bases, the J end by 5 bases, with 9 bases between. The CDR3 totals 11 residues. CDR3 sequence (DNA): TGTGCCAGCAATGGCCCGAACGAGCAGTACTTC. It yields the protein CASNGPNEQYF.

A few counts support this clone. The rearrangement links TRBV19 to TRBJ2-7, with D tentatively TRBD2 (5 bases). CDR1 and CDR2 from the germline V gene are LNHDA and SQIVND (reference sequence). The CDR3 loop spans 14 amino acids. V lost 5 bases and J lost 7, with 18 bases in between. CDR3 DNA: TGTGCCAGTAGTCGCCAGGCGGGCCCTTATGAGCAGTACTTC. This translates into CASSRQAGPYEQYF.

J is TRBJ1-4 and V is TRBV14; 8 bases line up with TRBD1. Germline assignment: CDR1 SGHDN and CDR2 FVKESK. V gave up 4 bases and J gave up 7 bases; unmatched junction bases: 14. This CDR3 has 17 amino acids. The CDR3 spells CASSPERGGTGREKLFF. The CDR3 DNA reads TGTGCCAGCAGCCCCGAGCGGGGTGGGACAGGTCGTGAAAAACTGTTTTTT.

The rearrangement uses TRBV7-9 and TRBJ1-2; a weak D match, TRBD1 (6 bases). Trimming removed 0 bases at V and 4 bases at J, with 21 bases between. The V gene's germline CDR1 is SEHNR and CDR2 FQNEAQ (reference sequence). There are 18 residues in the CDR3. For the CDR3, the DNA is TGTGCCAGCAGCTTAGCCATTTTAAGAAGGACAGCGACCTATGGCTACACCTTC. Amino acid sequence: CASSLAILRRTATYGYTF. The entire variable domain, with the rest obtained from reference TRBV7-9 and TRBJ1-2, is as follows: DTGVSQNPRHKITKRGQNVTFRCDPISEHNRLYWYRQTLGQGPEFLTYFQNEAQLEKSRLLSDRFSAERPKGSFSTLEIQRTEQGDSAMYLCASSLAILRRTATYGYTFGSGTRLTVV.

This clone has more than one count but fewer than ten. The chain is built from TRBV5-6 and TRBJ2-5; 7 nucleotides agree with TRBD1. The CDR3 runs 16 residues. The V gene's germline CDR1 is SGHDT and CDR2 YYEEEE. V was clipped by 3 bases and J by 0 bases; unmatched bases: 8. Here the CDR3 reads CASSSRQGTYQETQYF. The CDR3 DNA follows: TGTGCCAGCAGCTCGAGACAGGGAACGTACCAAGAGACCCAGTACTTC. Variable domain in full (rest from reference TRBV5-6 and TRBJ2-5): DAGVTQSPTHLIKTRGQQVTLRCSPKSGHDTVSWYQQALGQGPQFIFQYYEEEERQRGNFPDRFSGHQFPNYSSELNVNALLLGDSALYLCASSSRQGTYQETQYFGPGTRLLVL.

This chain connects TRBV7-6 to TRBJ1-4; perhaps TRBD1 as D (5 bases). Trimming took 1 base from V and 5 from J, leaving 14 bases between them. The CDR3 length is 16 residues. The germline V gene encodes CDR1 SGHVS and CDR2 FNYEAQ. The CDR3 bases are TGTGCCAGCAGCTTAGGCAGCGGGGGGAAAAATGAAAAACTGTTTTTT. Protein: CASSLGSGGKNEKLFF. The variable domain in full, completed from reference TRBV7-6 and TRBJ1-4, reads GAGVSQSPRYKVTKRGQDVALRCDPISGHVSLYWYRQALGQGPEFLTYFNYEAQQDKSGLPNDRFSAERPEGSISTLTIQRTEQRDSAMYRCASSLGSGGKNEKLFFGSGTQLSVL.

The chain links TRBV5-1 to TRBJ1-1, with D tentatively TRBD1 (5 bases). The CDR3 sequence is 13 residues long. CDR1 and CDR2 (germline): SGHRS, YFSETQ. Trimming took off 4 bases at V and 8 bases at J, with 15 bases between the two ends. CDR3 bases: TGCGCCAGCAGCCCTCAGGGCTACTCGGAAGCTTTCTTT. This translates into CASSPQGYSEAFF.

This clone was counted a few times. The chain employs TRBV27 and TRBJ2-3; 11 bases line up with TRBD2. Germline V gene sequence: CDR1 MNHEY, CDR2 SMNVEV (reference sequence). The CDR3 loop spans 16 amino acids. With V trimmed by 5 bases and J by 1 base, 5 bases remained unmatched. DNA of the CDR3: TGTGCCAGCAGTCTACAGACTAGCGGGGGCACAGATACGCAGTATTTT. This translates into CASSLQTSGGTDTQYF.